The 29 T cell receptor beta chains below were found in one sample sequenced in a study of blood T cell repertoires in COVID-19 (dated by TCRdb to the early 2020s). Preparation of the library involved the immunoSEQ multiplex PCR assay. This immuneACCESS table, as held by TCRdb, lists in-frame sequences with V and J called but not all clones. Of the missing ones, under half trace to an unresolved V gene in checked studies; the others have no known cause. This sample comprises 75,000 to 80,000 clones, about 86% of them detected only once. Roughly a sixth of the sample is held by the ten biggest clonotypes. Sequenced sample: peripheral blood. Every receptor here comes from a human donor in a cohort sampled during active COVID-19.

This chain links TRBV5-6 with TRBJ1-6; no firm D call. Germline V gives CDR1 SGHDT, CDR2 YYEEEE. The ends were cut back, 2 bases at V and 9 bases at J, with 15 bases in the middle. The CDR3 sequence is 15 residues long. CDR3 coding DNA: TGTGCCAGCAGCTTCAGTGGAATAGACACTTCACCCCTCCACTTT. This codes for CASSFSGIDTSPLHF.

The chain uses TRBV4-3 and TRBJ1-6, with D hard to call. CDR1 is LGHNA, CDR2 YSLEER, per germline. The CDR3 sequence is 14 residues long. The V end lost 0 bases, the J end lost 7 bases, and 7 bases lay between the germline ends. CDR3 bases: TGCGCCAGCAGCCAAGATTGGCCAAATTCACCCCTCCACTTT. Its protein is CASSQDWPNSPLHF.

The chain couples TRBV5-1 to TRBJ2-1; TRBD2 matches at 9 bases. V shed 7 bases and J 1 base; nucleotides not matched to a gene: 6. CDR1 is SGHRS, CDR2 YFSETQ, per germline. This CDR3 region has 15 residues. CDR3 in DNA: TGCGCCAGCCAACTAGCGGGCCTATCCTACAATGAGCAGTTCTTC. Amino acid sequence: CASQLAGLSYNEQFF. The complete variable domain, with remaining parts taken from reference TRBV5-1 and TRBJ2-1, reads KAGVTQTPRYLIKTRGQQVTLSCSPISGHRSVSWYQQTPGQGLQFLFEYFSETQRNKGNFPGRFSGRQFSNSRSEMNVSTLELGDSALYLCASQLAGLSYNEQFFGPGTRLTVL.

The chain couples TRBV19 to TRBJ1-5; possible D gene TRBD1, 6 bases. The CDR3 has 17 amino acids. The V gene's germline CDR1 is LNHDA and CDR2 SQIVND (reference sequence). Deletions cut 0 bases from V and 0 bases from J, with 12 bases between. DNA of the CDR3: TGTGCCAGTAGTATAGATCTCACAGGGCTTAGCAATCAGCCCCAGCATTTT. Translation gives CASSIDLTGLSNQPQHF.

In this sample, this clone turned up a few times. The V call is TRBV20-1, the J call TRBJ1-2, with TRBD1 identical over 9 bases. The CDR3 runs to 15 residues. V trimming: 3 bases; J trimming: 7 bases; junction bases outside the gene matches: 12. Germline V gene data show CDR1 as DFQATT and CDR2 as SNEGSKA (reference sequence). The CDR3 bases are TGCAGTGCTAGTTCAGACAGGGGGGAAGAGGGTGGCTACACCTTC. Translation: CSASSDRGEEGGYTF.

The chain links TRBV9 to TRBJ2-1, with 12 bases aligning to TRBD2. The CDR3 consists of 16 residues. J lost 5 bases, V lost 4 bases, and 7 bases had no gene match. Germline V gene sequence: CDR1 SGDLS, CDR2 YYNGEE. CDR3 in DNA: TGTGCCAGCAGCCCTCGTGGACTAGCGGGAAACAATGAGCAGTTCTTC. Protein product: CASSPRGLAGNNEQFF.

The CDR3 is CASSFAGANVLTF. The CDR3 coding sequence is TGTGCCAGCAGTTTCGCTGGGGCCAACGTCCTGACTTTC. The J gene is TRBJ2-6, the V gene TRBV25-1, with D hard to call. In germline, CDR1 is MGHDK, CDR2 SYGVNS. V lost 5 bases to trimming and J lost 2 bases, with 4 bases between them. CDR3 size: 13 residues.

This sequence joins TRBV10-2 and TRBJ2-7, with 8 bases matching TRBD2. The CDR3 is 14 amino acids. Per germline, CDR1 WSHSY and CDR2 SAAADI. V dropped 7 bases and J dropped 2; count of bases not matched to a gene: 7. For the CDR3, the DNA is TGCGCCAGCAAGGATACTAGCGGCGCCTACGAGCAGTACTTC. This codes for CASKDTSGAYEQYF.

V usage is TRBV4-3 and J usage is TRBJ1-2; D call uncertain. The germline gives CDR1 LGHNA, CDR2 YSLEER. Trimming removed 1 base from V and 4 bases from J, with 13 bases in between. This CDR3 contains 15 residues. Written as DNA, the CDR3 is TGCGCCAGCAGCCAAGCCGACTCCCACCCCTATGGCTACACCTTC. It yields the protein CASSQADSHPYGYTF.

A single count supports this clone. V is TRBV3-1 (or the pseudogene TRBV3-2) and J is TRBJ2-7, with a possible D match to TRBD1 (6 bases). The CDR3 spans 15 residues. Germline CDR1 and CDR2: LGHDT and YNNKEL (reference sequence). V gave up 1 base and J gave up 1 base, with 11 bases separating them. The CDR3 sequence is CASSQAQGSSYEQYF. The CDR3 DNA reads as TGTGCCAGCAGCCAAGCCCAGGGGTCGTCCTACGAGCAGTACTTC.

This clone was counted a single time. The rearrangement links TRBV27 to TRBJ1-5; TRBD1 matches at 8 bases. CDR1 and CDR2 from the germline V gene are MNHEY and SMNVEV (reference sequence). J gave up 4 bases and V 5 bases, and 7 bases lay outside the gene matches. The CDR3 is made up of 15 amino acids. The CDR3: CASSAAGGKNQPQHF. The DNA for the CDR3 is TGTGCCAGCAGTGCAGCAGGGGGCAAAAATCAGCCCCAGCATTTT.

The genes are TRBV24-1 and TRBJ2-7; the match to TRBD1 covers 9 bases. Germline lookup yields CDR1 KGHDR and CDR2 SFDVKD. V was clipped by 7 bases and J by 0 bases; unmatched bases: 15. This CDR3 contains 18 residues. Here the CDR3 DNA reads TGTGCCACCAGGAAAGGGACAGGGATGAGGGGGGGCTCCTACGAGCAGTACTTC. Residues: CATRKGTGMRGGSYEQYF.

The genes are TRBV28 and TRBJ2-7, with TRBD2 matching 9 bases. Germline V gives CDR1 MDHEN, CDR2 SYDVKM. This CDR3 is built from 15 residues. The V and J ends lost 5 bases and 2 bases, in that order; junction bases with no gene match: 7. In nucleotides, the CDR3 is TGTGCCAGCAGTCCCGTCGGCGGGAGGGCCTACGAGCAGTACTTC. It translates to CASSPVGGRAYEQYF.

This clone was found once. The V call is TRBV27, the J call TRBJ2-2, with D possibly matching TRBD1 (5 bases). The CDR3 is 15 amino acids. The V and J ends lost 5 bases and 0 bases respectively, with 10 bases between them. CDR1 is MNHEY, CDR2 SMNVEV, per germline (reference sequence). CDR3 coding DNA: TGTGCCAGCAGTCCCAGGGCCGCGAACACCGGGGAGCTGTTTTTT. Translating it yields CASSPRAANTGELFF.

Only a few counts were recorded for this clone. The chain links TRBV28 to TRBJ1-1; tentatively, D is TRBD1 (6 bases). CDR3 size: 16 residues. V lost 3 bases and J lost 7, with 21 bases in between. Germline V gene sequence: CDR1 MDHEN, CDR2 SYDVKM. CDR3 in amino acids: CASSFLGALDSLEAFF. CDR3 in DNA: TGTGCCAGCAGTTTTTTGGGGGCCCTGGATTCCCTTGAAGCTTTCTTT.

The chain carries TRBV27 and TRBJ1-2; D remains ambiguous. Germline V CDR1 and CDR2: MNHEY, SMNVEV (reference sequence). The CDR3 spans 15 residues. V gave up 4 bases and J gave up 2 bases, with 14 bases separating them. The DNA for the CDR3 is TGTGCCAGCAGTTCCCTCCACACGGGGAACTATGGCTACACCTTC. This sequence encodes CASSSLHTGNYGYTF.

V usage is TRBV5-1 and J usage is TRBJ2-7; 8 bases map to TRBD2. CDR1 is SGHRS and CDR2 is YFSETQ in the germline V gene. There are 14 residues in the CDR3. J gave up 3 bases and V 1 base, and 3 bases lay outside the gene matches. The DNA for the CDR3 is TGCGCCAGCAGCTTGCTCGGGAGGGACTACGAGCAGTACTTC. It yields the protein CASSLLGRDYEQYF.

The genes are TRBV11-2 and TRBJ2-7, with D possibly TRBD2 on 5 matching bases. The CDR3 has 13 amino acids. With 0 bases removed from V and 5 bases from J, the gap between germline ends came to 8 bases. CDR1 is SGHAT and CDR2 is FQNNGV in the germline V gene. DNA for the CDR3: TGTGCCAGCAGCTTAGATATGCGGGACGAGCAGTACTTC. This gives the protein CASSLDMRDEQYF.

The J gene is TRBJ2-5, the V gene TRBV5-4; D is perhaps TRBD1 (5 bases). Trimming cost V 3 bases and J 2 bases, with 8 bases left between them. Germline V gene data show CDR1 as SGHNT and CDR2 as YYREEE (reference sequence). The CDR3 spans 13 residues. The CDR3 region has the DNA TGTGCCAGCAGCTCTCAGGGTCAAGAGACCCAGTACTTC. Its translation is CASSSQGQETQYF.

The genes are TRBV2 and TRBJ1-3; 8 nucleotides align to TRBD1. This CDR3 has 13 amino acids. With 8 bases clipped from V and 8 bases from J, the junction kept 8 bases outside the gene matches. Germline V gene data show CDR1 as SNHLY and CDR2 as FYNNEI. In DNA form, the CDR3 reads TGTGCCAGCTCGAGGGACAGGAGAGACACCATATATTTT. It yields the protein CASSRDRRDTIYF.

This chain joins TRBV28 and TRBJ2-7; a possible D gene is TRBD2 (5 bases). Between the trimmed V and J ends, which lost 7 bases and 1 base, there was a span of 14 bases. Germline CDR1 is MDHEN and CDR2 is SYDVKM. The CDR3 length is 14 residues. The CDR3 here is CASTQPGISYEQYF. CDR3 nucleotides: TGTGCCAGCACCCAGCCCGGGATATCCTACGAGCAGTACTTC.

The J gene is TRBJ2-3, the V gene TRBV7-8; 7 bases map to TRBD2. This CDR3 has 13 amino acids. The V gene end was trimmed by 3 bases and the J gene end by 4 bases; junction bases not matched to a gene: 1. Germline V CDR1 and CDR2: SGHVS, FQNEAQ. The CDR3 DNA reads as TGTGCCAGCAGCTTCCGGGGGGCAGATACGCAGTATTTT. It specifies CASSFRGADTQYF.

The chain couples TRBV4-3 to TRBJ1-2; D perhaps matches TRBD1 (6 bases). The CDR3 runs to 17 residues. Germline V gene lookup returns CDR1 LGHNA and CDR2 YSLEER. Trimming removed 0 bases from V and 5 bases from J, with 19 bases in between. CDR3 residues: CASSQDVPGTRGYGYTF. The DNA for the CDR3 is TGCGCCAGCAGCCAAGATGTACCCGGGACAAGGGGGTATGGCTACACCTTC.

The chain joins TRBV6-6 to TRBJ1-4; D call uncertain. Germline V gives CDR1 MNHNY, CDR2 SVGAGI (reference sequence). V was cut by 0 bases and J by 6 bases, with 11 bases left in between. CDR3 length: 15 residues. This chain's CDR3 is CASSYSGWGDEKLFF. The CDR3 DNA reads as TGTGCCAGCAGTTACTCAGGGTGGGGAGATGAAAAACTGTTTTTT.

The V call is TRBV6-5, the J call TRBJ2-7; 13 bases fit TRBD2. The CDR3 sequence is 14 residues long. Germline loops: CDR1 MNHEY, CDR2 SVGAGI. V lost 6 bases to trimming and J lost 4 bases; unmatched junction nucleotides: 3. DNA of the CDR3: TGTGCCAGCAGGAAGGGACTAGCGGGATACGAGCAGTACTTC. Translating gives CASRKGLAGYEQYF.

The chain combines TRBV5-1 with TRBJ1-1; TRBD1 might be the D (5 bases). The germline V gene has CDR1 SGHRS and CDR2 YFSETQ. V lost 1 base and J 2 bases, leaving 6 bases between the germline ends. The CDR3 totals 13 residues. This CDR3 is CASSLTGNTEAFF. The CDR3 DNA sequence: TGCGCCAGCAGCTTGACAGGTAACACTGAAGCTTTCTTT.

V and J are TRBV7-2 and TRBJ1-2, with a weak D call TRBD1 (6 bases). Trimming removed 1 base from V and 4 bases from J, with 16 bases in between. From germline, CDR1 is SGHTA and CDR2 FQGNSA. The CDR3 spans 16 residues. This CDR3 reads CASSLGRGLLGYGYTF. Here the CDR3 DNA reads TGTGCCAGCAGCTTAGGCAGGGGTCTACTCGGCTATGGCTACACCTTC.

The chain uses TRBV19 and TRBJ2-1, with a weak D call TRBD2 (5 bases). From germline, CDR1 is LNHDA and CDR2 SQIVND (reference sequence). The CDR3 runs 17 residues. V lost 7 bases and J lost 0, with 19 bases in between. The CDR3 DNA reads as TGTGCCAGTAAATCATCGTCGGAGGTAAGCTCCTACAATGAGCAGTTCTTC. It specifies CASKSSSEVSSYNEQFF.

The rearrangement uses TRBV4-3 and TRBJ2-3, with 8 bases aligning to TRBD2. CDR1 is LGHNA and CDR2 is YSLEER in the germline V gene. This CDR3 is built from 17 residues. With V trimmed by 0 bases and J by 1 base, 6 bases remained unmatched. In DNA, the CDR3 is TGCGCCAGCAGCCAAGAGGCACACGGGGGGGGCACAGATACGCAGTATTTT. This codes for CASSQEAHGGGTDTQYF.